Listed below are T cell receptor beta chains from one sample, sequenced in a study of patients and donors after allogeneic stem cell transplantation. Each CDR3 protein gets one entry after TCRdb re-called the RT-PCR reads with MiXCR. The sample lists about 4,200 distinct CDR3 sequences; about 17% were seen once. Sequencing input: blood, either unsorted or a sorted T cell fraction (not recorded which). These receptors came from a human donor who was either an allogeneic HSCT recipient or a stem cell or donor lymphocyte infusion donor (not recorded which). It is not recorded whose cells these are; they may come from a transplant donor. The CDR3 runs from the conserved cysteine through the conserved F or W.

j_call v_call cdr3_aa
TRBJ1-4 TRBV5-6 CASSLSPGIREKLFF
TRBJ2-3 TRBV10-3 CAINRGDTQYF
TRBJ2-6 TRBV28 CASSPGTNGANVLTF
TRBJ2-1 TRBV27 CASSLSRQTYNEQFF
TRBJ2-3 TRBV5-1 CASSLGTSGGAVDTQYF
TRBJ2-1 TRBV20-1 CSARESGILYNEQFF
TRBJ1-4 TRBV18 CASSPVYLGTGGEKLFF
TRBJ1-1 TRBV29-1 CSGGDTEAFF
TRBJ2-2 TRBV6-5 CASSRTRDTGELFF
TRBJ1-2 TRBV20-1 CSATSGQGGYCYTF
TRBJ1-1 TRBV3-1 CASSQTTATEAFF
TRBJ2-7 TRBV6-2/TRBV6-3 CASSHRTSGAFSRNEQYF
TRBJ1-4 TRBV25-1 CASTGTGREKLFF
TRBJ2-3 TRBV27 CASSSSTGGYTDTQYF
TRBJ1-1 TRBV6-5 CASSLRGTEAFF
TRBJ2-7 TRBV5-6 CASSFAQGGHEQYF
TRBJ2-2 TRBV18 CASSPYRQELTGELFF
TRBJ2-7 TRBV25-1 CASSDWLGYEQYF
TRBJ2-5 TRBV4-2 CASSRGTSGQETQYF
TRBJ1-1 TRBV19 CASSIDRASTEAFF